A selection of T cell receptor beta chains follows, all from one sample in a study of beta chain features in type 1 diabetes. Clones were read by immunoSEQ multiplex PCR, and TCRdb kept only the in-frame ones, dropping some. Among 150,000 or so clones listed, around 10% were seen once. The specimen sequenced was central memory CD4+ T cells from blood. Receptors originate from a man between 18 and 29 years old in good health. CDR3s include the opening cysteine and the closing phenylalanine or tryptophan. A D gene is named only where the DNA matches it firmly. Clone size is shown for a subset of rows, as once, few, many or a class of expanded clone.

>TRBV9|-|TRBJ2-5|-
CASSVGGARQETQYF
TGTGCCAGCAGCGTAGGGGGGGCCCGCCAAGAGACCCAGTACTTC
>TRBV7-9|-|TRBJ1-5|-
CASSLARGLNLVGGPQHF
TGTGCCAGCAGCTTAGCGCGGGGCCTCAACCTTGTTGGCGGGCCCCAGCATTTT
>TRBV6-1|-|TRBJ2-4|-
CASREVNGKNIQYF
TGTGCCAGCAGGGAAGTAAATGGCAAAAACATTCAGTACTTC
>TRBV29-1|-|TRBJ1-2|few
CSVEGYRTYGYTF
TGCAGCGTTGAAGGGTACAGGACCTATGGCTACACCTTC
>TRBV7-9|-|TRBJ1-1|few
CASSLAGGQTEAFF
TGTGCCAGCAGCTTAGCTGGGGGGCAAACTGAAGCTTTCTTT
>TRBV5-4|TRBD1|TRBJ2-3|few
CASGDRGADTQYF
TGTGCCAGCGGGGACAGGGGCGCGGATACGCAGTATTTT
>TRBV7-2|-|TRBJ2-3|few
CASSSYADTQYF
TGTGCCAGCAGCTCCTATGCAGATACGCAGTATTTT
>TRBV4-1|-|TRBJ1-2|few
CASSQDLPYGYTF
TGCGCCAGCAGCCAAGATCTGCCTTATGGCTACACCTTC
>TRBV29-1|TRBD1|TRBJ1-2|-
CSVTGQGHGYTF
TGCAGCGTTACCGGACAGGGGCATGGCTACACCTTC
>TRBV29-1|-|TRBJ2-3|few
CSVRSGDTQYF
TGCAGCGTTCGATCGGGTGATACGCAGTATTTT
>TRBV29-1|TRBD2|TRBJ2-5|-
CSILISGKTQYF
TGCAGCATCCTCATAAGCGGGAAGACCCAGTACTTC
>TRBV5-1|-|TRBJ2-6|few
CASSLDFSGANVLTF
TGCGCCAGCAGCTTGGATTTCTCTGGGGCCAACGTCCTGACTTTC
>TRBV7-9|-|TRBJ1-2|few
CASSKTNPGGYTF
TGTGCCAGCAGCAAAACCAACCCCGGGGGCTACACCTTC
>TRBV30|-|TRBJ2-3|few
CAWSRDTDTQYF
TGTGCCTGGAGTCGAGACACAGATACGCAGTATTTT
>TRBV7-6|-|TRBJ2-1|-
CASSLESTYNEQFF
TGTGCCAGCAGCCTAGAGTCGACCTACAATGAGCAGTTCTTC
>TRBV30|-|TRBJ1-5|many
CAWSARPDQPQHF
TGTGCCTGGAGTGCCCGACCAGATCAGCCCCAGCATTTT